The rows below give T cell receptor beta chains drawn from one sample of a study of shared clonotypes between healthy human individuals. Sequencing used immunoSEQ multiplex PCR; TCRdb keeps in-frame clones, though not all of them. The sample shows 2 million to 2.5 million clones, roughly 90% of them seen only once. Sequenced sample: naive CD4+ T cells from PBMCs. Receptors originate from a man younger than 35 in good health. Some clones in this sample may be carry-over from other donors' samples. Each CDR3 is given with its conserved first and last residue. A D gene is named only where the DNA matches it firmly. Size is stated for part of the rows, as once, few or many counts, or as a class when the clone is expanded.

cdr3_nt: TGTGCCAGCAGCTTTGCGGGCCCCAGCTCCTACAATGAGCAGTTCTTC
cdr3_aa: CASSFAGPSSYNEQFF
j_call: TRBJ2-1
v_call: TRBV7-2
d_call: NA
cdr3_length: 16
clone_size: NA

cdr3_nt: TGTGCCATCAACAGAGGACAGGGGAGCACTGAAGCTTTCTTT
cdr3_aa: CAINRGQGSTEAFF
j_call: TRBJ1-1
v_call: TRBV10-3
d_call: TRBD1
cdr3_length: 14
clone_size: NA

cdr3_nt: TGTGCCAGCAGCCTACAGGGCACCGGGGAGCTGTTTTTT
cdr3_aa: CASSLQGTGELFF
j_call: TRBJ2-2
v_call: TRBV7-3
d_call: NA
cdr3_length: 13
clone_size: once

cdr3_nt: TGTGCCAGCAGTCCCCACTCGGGGTACAATGAGCAGTTCTTC
cdr3_aa: CASSPHSGYNEQFF
j_call: TRBJ2-1
v_call: TRBV28
d_call: NA
cdr3_length: 14
clone_size: NA

cdr3_nt: TGTGCCAGCAGCTATAATGGGCAGCCCCAGCATTTT
cdr3_aa: CASSYNGQPQHF
j_call: TRBJ1-5
v_call: TRBV7-9
d_call: NA
cdr3_length: 12
clone_size: NA

cdr3_nt: TGTGCCAGCAGTTACCGGAGGGGGACGGAGACCCAGTACTTC
cdr3_aa: CASSYRRGTETQYF
j_call: TRBJ2-5
v_call: TRBV6-6
d_call: NA
cdr3_length: 14
clone_size: NA

cdr3_nt: TGTGCCAGCAGTGAAGCCCCCCGGACAGCTACTTTAATCTACGAGCAGTACTTC
cdr3_aa: CASSEAPRTATLIYEQYF
j_call: TRBJ2-7
v_call: TRBV6-1
d_call: NA
cdr3_length: 18
clone_size: NA

cdr3_nt: TGCGCCAGCAGTTCCACCGGACAGACTGAAGCTTTCTTT
cdr3_aa: CASSSTGQTEAFF
j_call: TRBJ1-1
v_call: TRBV5-1
d_call: NA
cdr3_length: 13
clone_size: NA

cdr3_nt: TGCGCCAGCAGCCAAGAACCAAACAATGAGCAGTTCTTC
cdr3_aa: CASSQEPNNEQFF
j_call: TRBJ2-1
v_call: TRBV4-3
d_call: NA
cdr3_length: 13
clone_size: NA

cdr3_nt: TGTGCCAGCAGCCATGACAACTACAATGAGCAGTTCTTC
cdr3_aa: CASSHDNYNEQFF
j_call: TRBJ2-1
v_call: TRBV5-4
d_call: NA
cdr3_length: 13
clone_size: NA

cdr3_nt: TGTGCCAGCAGCCCCAACCCCCGGGACTCCAATGAGCAGTTCTTC
cdr3_aa: CASSPNPRDSNEQFF
j_call: TRBJ2-1
v_call: TRBV5-6
d_call: NA
cdr3_length: 15
clone_size: NA

cdr3_nt: TGCGCCAGCAGCTTTTTCGAACCCAAGGCCGAGCAGTACTTC
cdr3_aa: CASSFFEPKAEQYF
j_call: TRBJ2-7
v_call: TRBV5-1
d_call: NA
cdr3_length: 14
clone_size: NA

cdr3_nt: TGTGCCAGCAGCGCAGGTGGCTCCTACAATGAGCAGTTCTTC
cdr3_aa: CASSAGGSYNEQFF
j_call: TRBJ2-1
v_call: TRBV7-7
d_call: NA
cdr3_length: 14
clone_size: NA

cdr3_nt: TGCGCCAGCAGCCTAGGACAGGTAGAGGGCATTCAGTACTTC
cdr3_aa: CASSLGQVEGIQYF
j_call: TRBJ2-4
v_call: TRBV5-1
d_call: TRBD1
cdr3_length: 14
clone_size: NA

cdr3_nt: TGTGCCAGCAGCAGGGACAGGGACCCCGTCACAGATACGCAGTATTTT
cdr3_aa: CASSRDRDPVTDTQYF
j_call: TRBJ2-3
v_call: TRBV5-6
d_call: TRBD1
cdr3_length: 16
clone_size: NA

cdr3_nt: TGTGCCAGCAGCTCTCGGGGGGCTGAAAAACTGTTTTTT
cdr3_aa: CASSSRGAEKLFF
j_call: TRBJ1-4
v_call: TRBV7-2
d_call: NA
cdr3_length: 13
clone_size: NA

cdr3_nt: TGCGCCAGCAGCGCTAGAGGGGGGCCAGAGACCCAGTACTTC
cdr3_aa: CASSARGGPETQYF
j_call: TRBJ2-5
v_call: TRBV5-1
d_call: NA
cdr3_length: 14
clone_size: NA

cdr3_nt: TGTGCCAGCAGTATACGGACTAGCGGGACCCTAGATACGCAGTATTTT
cdr3_aa: CASSIRTSGTLDTQYF
j_call: TRBJ2-3
v_call: TRBV2
d_call: TRBD2
cdr3_length: 16
clone_size: NA

cdr3_nt: TGCGCCAGCAGCCAAGTCCTAGTTTCCTACGAGCAGTACTTC
cdr3_aa: CASSQVLVSYEQYF
j_call: TRBJ2-7
v_call: TRBV4-1
d_call: NA
cdr3_length: 14
clone_size: NA

cdr3_nt: TGTGCCAGCAGGACAACAGGGCTCTCTGGAAACACCATATATTTT
cdr3_aa: CASRTTGLSGNTIYF
j_call: TRBJ1-3
v_call: TRBV6-5
d_call: NA
cdr3_length: 15
clone_size: NA

cdr3_nt: TGCGCCAGCAGCCAAGATAACAGGGGGTATGGCTACACCTTC
cdr3_aa: CASSQDNRGYGYTF
j_call: TRBJ1-2
v_call: TRBV4-1
d_call: TRBD1
cdr3_length: 14
clone_size: NA

cdr3_nt: TGTGCCAGCAGTGCCGCGGACGGCTACGAGCAGTACTTC
cdr3_aa: CASSAADGYEQYF
j_call: TRBJ2-7
v_call: TRBV6-4
d_call: NA
cdr3_length: 13
clone_size: once

cdr3_nt: TGTGCCAGCAGCCCCTTCATTTATAGGGAGGGGGGAACTGAAGCTTTCTTT
cdr3_aa: CASSPFIYREGGTEAFF
j_call: TRBJ1-1
v_call: TRBV9
d_call: NA
cdr3_length: 17
clone_size: once

cdr3_nt: TGTGCCAGCAGGTCACTAGCGGGACGATTCTACGAGCAGTACTTC
cdr3_aa: CASRSLAGRFYEQYF
j_call: TRBJ2-7
v_call: TRBV11-2
d_call: TRBD2
cdr3_length: 15
clone_size: NA

cdr3_nt: TGTGCCAGCACCGGGAGCACAGATACGCAGTATTTT
cdr3_aa: CASTGSTDTQYF
j_call: TRBJ2-3
v_call: TRBV28
d_call: NA
cdr3_length: 12
clone_size: NA

cdr3_nt: TGTGCCACCAGCAGAGAGACAGGGACTGAAGCTTTCTTT
cdr3_aa: CATSRETGTEAFF
j_call: TRBJ1-1
v_call: TRBV15
d_call: TRBD1
cdr3_length: 13
clone_size: few

cdr3_nt: TGCAGCTCCGACAGCCTCACAGATACGCAGTATTTT
cdr3_aa: CSSDSLTDTQYF
j_call: TRBJ2-3
v_call: TRBV29-1
d_call: NA
cdr3_length: 12
clone_size: NA

cdr3_nt: TGTGCCAGCAGCCAAGAGTTAGCGGGAGCTTCCCAGTACTTC
cdr3_aa: CASSQELAGASQYF
j_call: TRBJ2-5
v_call: TRBV4-2
d_call: TRBD2
cdr3_length: 14
clone_size: NA

cdr3_nt: TGTGCCAGCAGTCCTAGGAACAGGGGACCCTACAATGAGCAGTTCTTC
cdr3_aa: CASSPRNRGPYNEQFF
j_call: TRBJ2-1
v_call: TRBV6-4
d_call: TRBD1
cdr3_length: 16
clone_size: once

cdr3_nt: TGTGCCAGCAGCTTGGAGAGGGTGGGTGATGAGCAGTTCTTC
cdr3_aa: CASSLERVGDEQFF
j_call: TRBJ2-1
v_call: TRBV5-4
d_call: NA
cdr3_length: 14
clone_size: NA

cdr3_nt: TGTGCCAGCAGCCCCGGGCTGGATAGCAATCAGCCCCAGCATTTT
cdr3_aa: CASSPGLDSNQPQHF
j_call: TRBJ1-5
v_call: TRBV7-9
d_call: NA
cdr3_length: 15
clone_size: NA

cdr3_nt: TGTGCCAGCTCGGACAGGGCCAAACTCCACGAGCAGTACTTC
cdr3_aa: CASSDRAKLHEQYF
j_call: TRBJ2-7
v_call: TRBV18
d_call: TRBD1
cdr3_length: 14
clone_size: NA

cdr3_nt: TGTGCCAGTAGGGCCGAGGGGGGCGGGAGTATAACCGGGGAGCTGTTTTTT
cdr3_aa: CASRAEGGGSITGELFF
j_call: TRBJ2-2
v_call: TRBV19
d_call: NA
cdr3_length: 17
clone_size: NA

cdr3_nt: TGTGCCAGCTCACTCAGGGGGGTGGAGCACTACGAGCAGTACTTC
cdr3_aa: CASSLRGVEHYEQYF
j_call: TRBJ2-7
v_call: TRBV18
d_call: NA
cdr3_length: 15
clone_size: NA

cdr3_nt: TGTGCCAGCAGGAGGGACAGGGTCACCAACGTCCTGACTTTC
cdr3_aa: CASRRDRVTNVLTF
j_call: TRBJ2-6
v_call: TRBV28
d_call: TRBD1
cdr3_length: 14
clone_size: NA

cdr3_nt: TGTGCCAGCAGTGAATATGGTCATAACGAGCAGTTCTTC
cdr3_aa: CASSEYGHNEQFF
j_call: TRBJ2-1
v_call: TRBV6-1
d_call: NA
cdr3_length: 13
clone_size: NA

cdr3_nt: TGCGCCAGCAGCAAGGGACAGGGAGTCGTAAATGAGCAGTTCTTC
cdr3_aa: CASSKGQGVVNEQFF
j_call: TRBJ2-1
v_call: TRBV5-1
d_call: TRBD1
cdr3_length: 15
clone_size: NA

cdr3_nt: TGCGCCAGCAGCTCCCCCGACGTTTTTGAAGCTTTCTTT
cdr3_aa: CASSSPDVFEAFF
j_call: TRBJ1-1
v_call: TRBV4-1
d_call: NA
cdr3_length: 13
clone_size: NA

cdr3_nt: TGTGCCAGCAGCTTAGCCGGAGTTACCTACGAGCAGTACTTC
cdr3_aa: CASSLAGVTYEQYF
j_call: TRBJ2-7
v_call: TRBV7-9
d_call: NA
cdr3_length: 14
clone_size: NA

cdr3_nt: TGTGCCAGCAGTACCGCTAACGAGCAGTACTTC
cdr3_aa: CASSTANEQYF
j_call: TRBJ2-7
v_call: TRBV28
d_call: NA
cdr3_length: 11
clone_size: NA

cdr3_nt: TGTGCCAGCAGTTTATTTTACAGGGGGTCCGGGGAGCTGTTTTTT
cdr3_aa: CASSLFYRGSGELFF
j_call: TRBJ2-2
v_call: TRBV28
d_call: TRBD1
cdr3_length: 15
clone_size: once

cdr3_nt: TGTGCCAGCAGCTTAAACGGCAGGTCTTACTACGAGCAGTACTTC
cdr3_aa: CASSLNGRSYYEQYF
j_call: TRBJ2-7
v_call: TRBV11-2
d_call: NA
cdr3_length: 15
clone_size: once

cdr3_nt: TGTGCCTCCGGAGCAGGGCTAAACTATGGCTACACCTTC
cdr3_aa: CASGAGLNYGYTF
j_call: TRBJ1-2
v_call: TRBV10-3
d_call: NA
cdr3_length: 13
clone_size: once

cdr3_nt: TGCGCCAGCAGCCCTGGGACGGGGGGTGGTGCTGAAAAACTGTTTTTT
cdr3_aa: CASSPGTGGGAEKLFF
j_call: TRBJ1-4
v_call: TRBV5-1
d_call: NA
cdr3_length: 16
clone_size: NA

cdr3_nt: TGTGCCGCCGGGGGGGGCCTATATGGCTACACCTTC
cdr3_aa: CAAGGGLYGYTF
j_call: TRBJ1-2
v_call: TRBV28
d_call: NA
cdr3_length: 12
clone_size: NA

cdr3_nt: TGTGCCAGCAGCTTAGGGGGGCACAATCAGCCCCAGCATTTT
cdr3_aa: CASSLGGHNQPQHF
j_call: TRBJ1-5
v_call: TRBV11-1
d_call: NA
cdr3_length: 14
clone_size: NA